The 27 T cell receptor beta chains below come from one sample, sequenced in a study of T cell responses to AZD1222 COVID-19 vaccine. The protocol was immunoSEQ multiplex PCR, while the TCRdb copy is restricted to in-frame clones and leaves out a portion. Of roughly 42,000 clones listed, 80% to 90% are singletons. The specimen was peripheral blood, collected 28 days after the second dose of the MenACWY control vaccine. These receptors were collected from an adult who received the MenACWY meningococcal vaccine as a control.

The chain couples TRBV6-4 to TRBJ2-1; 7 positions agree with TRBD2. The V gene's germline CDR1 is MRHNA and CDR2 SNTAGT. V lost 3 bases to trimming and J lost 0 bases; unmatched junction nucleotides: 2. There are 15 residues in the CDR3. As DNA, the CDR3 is TGTGCCAGCAGTGAAATAGCGGGCTCCTACAATGAGCAGTTCTTC. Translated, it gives CASSEIAGSYNEQFF.

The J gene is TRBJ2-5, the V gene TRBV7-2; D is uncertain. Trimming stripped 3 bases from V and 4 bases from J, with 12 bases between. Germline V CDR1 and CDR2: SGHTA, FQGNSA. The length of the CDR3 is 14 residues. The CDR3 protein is CASSLYGPPETQYF. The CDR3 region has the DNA TGTGCCAGCAGCTTGTACGGTCCGCCAGAGACCCAGTACTTC.

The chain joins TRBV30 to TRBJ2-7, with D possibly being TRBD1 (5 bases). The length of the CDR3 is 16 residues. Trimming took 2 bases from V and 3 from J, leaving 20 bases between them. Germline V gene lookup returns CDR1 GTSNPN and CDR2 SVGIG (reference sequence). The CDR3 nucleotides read TGTGCCTGGAGTCCCTTCCGTGGGGCCACCGTCTACGAGCAGTACTTC. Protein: CAWSPFRGATVYEQYF.

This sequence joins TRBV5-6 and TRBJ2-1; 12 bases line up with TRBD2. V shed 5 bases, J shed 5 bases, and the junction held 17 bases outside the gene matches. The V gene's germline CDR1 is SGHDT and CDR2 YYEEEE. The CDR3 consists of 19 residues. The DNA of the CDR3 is TGTGCCAGCAGTTTTGCGAGCCTAGCGGGAGGGGGGGCGAACAATGAGCAGTTCTTC. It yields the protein CASSFASLAGGGANNEQFF.

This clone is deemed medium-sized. CDR3 residues: CASSLEQGSNEKLFF. CDR3 DNA: TGTGCCAGCAGTTTAGAACAGGGGTCTAATGAAAAACTGTTTTTT. This chain uses TRBV28 with TRBJ1-4, with TRBD1 matching 7 bases. The V gene's germline CDR1 is MDHEN and CDR2 SYDVKM. J gave up 3 bases and V 2 bases, and 3 bases lay outside the gene matches. The CDR3 is 15 amino acids.

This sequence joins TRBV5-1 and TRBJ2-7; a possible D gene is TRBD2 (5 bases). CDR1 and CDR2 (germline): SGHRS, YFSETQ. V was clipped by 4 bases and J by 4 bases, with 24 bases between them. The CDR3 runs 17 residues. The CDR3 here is CASSLSLRTNTGYEQYF. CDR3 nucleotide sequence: TGCGCCAGCAGCCTCTCCTTGAGGACCAACACGGGGTACGAGCAGTACTTC.

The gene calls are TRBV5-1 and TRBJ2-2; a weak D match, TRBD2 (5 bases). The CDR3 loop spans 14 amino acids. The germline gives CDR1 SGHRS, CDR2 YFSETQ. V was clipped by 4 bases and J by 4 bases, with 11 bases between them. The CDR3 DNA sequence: TGCGCCAGCAGCAAAGGCGGAGGCACCGGGGAGCTGTTTTTT. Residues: CASSKGGGTGELFF.

The CDR3 reads CASSLLSSGRGTDTQYF. DNA of the CDR3: TGCGCCAGCAGCCTTCTTTCTAGCGGGAGAGGCACAGATACGCAGTATTTT. This chain joins TRBV4-1 and TRBJ2-3; the match to TRBD2 covers 10 bases. V trimming: 4 bases; J trimming: 1 base; junction bases outside the gene matches: 8. The CDR3 is made up of 17 amino acids. From germline, CDR1 is MGHRA and CDR2 YSYEKL.

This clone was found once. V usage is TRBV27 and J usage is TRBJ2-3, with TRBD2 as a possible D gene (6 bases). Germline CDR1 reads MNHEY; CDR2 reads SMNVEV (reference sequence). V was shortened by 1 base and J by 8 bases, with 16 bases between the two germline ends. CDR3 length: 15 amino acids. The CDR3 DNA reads TGTGCCAGCAGTTTATATAAAGCGGCCGGGGGTACGCAGTATTTT. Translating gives CASSLYKAAGGTQYF.

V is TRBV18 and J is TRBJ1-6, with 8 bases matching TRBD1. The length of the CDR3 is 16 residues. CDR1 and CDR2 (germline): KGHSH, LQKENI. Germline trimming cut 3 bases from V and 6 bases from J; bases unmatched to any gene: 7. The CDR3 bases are TGTGCCAGCTCACCGAAGACCGGACAGGGTAATTCACCCCTCCACTTT. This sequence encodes CASSPKTGQGNSPLHF.

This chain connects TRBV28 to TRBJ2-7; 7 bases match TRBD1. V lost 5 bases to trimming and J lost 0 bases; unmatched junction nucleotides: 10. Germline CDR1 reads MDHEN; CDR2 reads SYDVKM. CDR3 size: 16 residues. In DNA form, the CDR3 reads TGTGCCAGCAGTCCCGGAAGACAGGGAGTCTCCTACGAGCAGTACTTC. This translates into CASSPGRQGVSYEQYF.

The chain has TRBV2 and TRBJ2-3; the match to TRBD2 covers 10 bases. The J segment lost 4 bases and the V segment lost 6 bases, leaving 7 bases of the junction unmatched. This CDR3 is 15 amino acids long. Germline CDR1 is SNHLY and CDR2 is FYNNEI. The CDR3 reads CASRATSGISDTQYF. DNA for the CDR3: TGTGCCAGCAGGGCTACTAGCGGGATTTCAGATACGCAGTATTTT.

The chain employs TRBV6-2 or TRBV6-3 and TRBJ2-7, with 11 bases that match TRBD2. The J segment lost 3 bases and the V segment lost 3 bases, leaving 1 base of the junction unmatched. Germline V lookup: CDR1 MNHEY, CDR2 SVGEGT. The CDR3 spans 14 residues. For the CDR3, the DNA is TGTGCCAGCAGTTATGGGACTAGCGGCTACGAGCAGTACTTC. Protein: CASSYGTSGYEQYF.

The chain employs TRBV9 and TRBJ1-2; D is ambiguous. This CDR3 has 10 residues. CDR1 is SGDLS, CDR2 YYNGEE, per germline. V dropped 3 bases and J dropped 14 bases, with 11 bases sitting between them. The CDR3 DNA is TGTGCCAGCAGCGCAGACATCACTACCTTC. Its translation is CASSADITTF.

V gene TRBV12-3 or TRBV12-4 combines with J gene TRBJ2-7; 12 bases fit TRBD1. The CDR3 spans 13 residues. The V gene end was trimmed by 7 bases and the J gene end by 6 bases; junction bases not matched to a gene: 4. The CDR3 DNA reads TGTGCCAGCACTCCGGGACAGGGGGCCGAGCAGTACTTC. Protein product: CASTPGQGAEQYF.

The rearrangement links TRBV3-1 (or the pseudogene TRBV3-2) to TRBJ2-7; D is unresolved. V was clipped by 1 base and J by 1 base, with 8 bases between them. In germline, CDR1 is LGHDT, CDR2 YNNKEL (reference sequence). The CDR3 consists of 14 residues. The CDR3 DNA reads TGTGCCAGCAGCCAAGTGACCAATTCCTACGAGCAGTACTTC. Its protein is CASSQVTNSYEQYF.

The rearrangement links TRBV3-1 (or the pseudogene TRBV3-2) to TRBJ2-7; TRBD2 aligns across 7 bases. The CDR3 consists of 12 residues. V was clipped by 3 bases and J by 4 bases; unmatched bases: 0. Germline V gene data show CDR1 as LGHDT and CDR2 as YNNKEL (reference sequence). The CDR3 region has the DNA TGTGCCAGCAGCCACGGGGGGTACGAGCAGTACTTC. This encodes CASSHGGYEQYF.

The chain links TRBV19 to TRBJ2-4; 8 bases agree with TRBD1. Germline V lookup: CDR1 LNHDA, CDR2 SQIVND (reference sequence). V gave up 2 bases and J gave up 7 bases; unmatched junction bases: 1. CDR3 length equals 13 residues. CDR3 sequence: CASSITGGNIQYF. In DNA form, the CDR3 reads TGTGCCAGTAGTATAACAGGGGGGAACATTCAGTACTTC.

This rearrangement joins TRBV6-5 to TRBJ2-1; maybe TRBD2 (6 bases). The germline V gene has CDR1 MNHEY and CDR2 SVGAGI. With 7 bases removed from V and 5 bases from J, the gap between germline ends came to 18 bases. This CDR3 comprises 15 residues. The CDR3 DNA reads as TGTGCCAGCACACTAACTTGGCGGGAAGACAATGAGCAGTTCTTC. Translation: CASTLTWREDNEQFF.

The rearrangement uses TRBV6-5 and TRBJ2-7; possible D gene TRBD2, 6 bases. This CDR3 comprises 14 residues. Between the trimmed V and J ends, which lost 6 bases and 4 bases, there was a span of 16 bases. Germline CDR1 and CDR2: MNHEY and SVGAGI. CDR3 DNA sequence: TGTGCCAGCAGAGGAGGGTCCACAATTTACGAGCAGTACTTC. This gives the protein CASRGGSTIYEQYF.

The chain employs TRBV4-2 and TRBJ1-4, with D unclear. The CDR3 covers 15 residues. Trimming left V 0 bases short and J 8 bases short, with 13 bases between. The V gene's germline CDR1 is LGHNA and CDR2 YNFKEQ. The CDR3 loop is CASSQDPGFQEKLFF. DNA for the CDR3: TGTGCCAGCAGCCAAGATCCGGGGTTTCAAGAAAAACTGTTTTTT.

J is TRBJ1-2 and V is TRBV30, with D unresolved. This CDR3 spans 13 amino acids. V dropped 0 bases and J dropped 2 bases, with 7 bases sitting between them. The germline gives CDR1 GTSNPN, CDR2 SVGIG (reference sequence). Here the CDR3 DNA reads TGTGCCTGGAGTGTACTTAGCAACTATGGCTACACCTTC. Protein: CAWSVLSNYGYTF.

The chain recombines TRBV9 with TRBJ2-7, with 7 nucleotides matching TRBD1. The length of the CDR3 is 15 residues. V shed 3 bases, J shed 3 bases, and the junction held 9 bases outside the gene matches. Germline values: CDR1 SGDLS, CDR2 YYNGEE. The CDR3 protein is CASSATGALGYEQYF. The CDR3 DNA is TGTGCCAGCAGCGCAACAGGGGCGTTAGGCTACGAGCAGTACTTC. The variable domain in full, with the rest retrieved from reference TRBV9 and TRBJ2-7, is DSGVTQTPKHLITATGQRVTLRCSPRSGDLSVYWYQQSLDQGLQFLIQYYNGEERAKGNILERFSAQQFPDLHSELNLSSLELGDSALYFCASSATGALGYEQYFGPGTRLTVT.

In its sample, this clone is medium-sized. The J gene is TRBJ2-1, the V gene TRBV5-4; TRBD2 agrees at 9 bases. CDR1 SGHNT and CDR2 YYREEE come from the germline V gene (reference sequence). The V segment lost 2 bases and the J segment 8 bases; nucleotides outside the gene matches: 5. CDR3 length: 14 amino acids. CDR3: CASSFPSGAHEQFF. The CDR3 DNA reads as TGTGCCAGCAGCTTCCCTAGCGGGGCCCATGAGCAGTTCTTC.

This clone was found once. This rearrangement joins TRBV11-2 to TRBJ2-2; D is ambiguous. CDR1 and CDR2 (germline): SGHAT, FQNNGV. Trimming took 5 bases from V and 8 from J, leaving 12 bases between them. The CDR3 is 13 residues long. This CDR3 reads CASSLSYAGELFF. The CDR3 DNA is TGTGCCAGCAGCCTCAGTTATGCGGGGGAGCTGTTTTTT.

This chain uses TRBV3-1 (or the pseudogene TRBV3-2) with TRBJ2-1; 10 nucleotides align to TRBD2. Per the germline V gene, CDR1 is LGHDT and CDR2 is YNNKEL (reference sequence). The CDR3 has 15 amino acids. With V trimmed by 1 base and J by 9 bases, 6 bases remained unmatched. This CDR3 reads CASSQGLAGAGEQFF. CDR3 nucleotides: TGTGCCAGCAGCCAAGGGCTAGCGGGAGCTGGTGAGCAGTTCTTC.

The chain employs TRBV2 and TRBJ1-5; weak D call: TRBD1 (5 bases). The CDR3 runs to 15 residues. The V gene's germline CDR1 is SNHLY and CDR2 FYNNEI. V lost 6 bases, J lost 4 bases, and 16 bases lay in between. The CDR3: CASRVGRASNQPQHF. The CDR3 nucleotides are TGTGCCAGCAGGGTGGGACGGGCGTCTAATCAGCCCCAGCATTTT.